The clone carrying this T cell receptor beta chain was picked up a small number of times. The entry originates in a study of T cells in Graves' hyperthyroidism and ophthalmopathy. Amplification of TCR beta CDR3 regions was performed using RNA transcripts as template. A first-round RT-PCR of the TCR CDR3 used the HTBI primer set. TCRdb reanalysed the multiplex PCR reads using MiXCR and keeps one entry per CDR3 protein. In the table there are around 600,000 distinct CDR3 sequences, 12% to 15% of which are singletons. The CDR3 spans 15 residues. The V segment lost 5 bases and the J segment 6 bases; nucleotides outside the gene matches: 11. Germline V lookup: CDR1 MNHNS, CDR2 SASEGT.

Sequences were obtained from blood. This clonotype originated in a woman under 30 with Graves' ophthalmopathy. V and J are TRBV6-1 and TRBJ2-3, with 7 bases aligning to TRBD1. CDR3 amino acids: CASSPPWSRGDTQYF. CDR3 nucleotides: TGTGCCAGCAGTCCCCCATGGTCCAGGGGGGATACGCAGTATTTT.